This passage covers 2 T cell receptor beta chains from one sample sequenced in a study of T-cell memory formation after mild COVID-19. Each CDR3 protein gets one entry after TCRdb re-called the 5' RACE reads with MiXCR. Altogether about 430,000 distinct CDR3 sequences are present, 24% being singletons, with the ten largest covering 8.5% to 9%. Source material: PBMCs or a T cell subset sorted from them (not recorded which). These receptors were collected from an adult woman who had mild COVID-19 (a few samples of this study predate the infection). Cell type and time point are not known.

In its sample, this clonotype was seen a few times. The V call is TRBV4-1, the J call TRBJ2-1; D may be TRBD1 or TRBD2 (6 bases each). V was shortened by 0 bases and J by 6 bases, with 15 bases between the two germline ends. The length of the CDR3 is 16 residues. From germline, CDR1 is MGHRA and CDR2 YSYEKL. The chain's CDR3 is CASSQDTGAPFNEQFF. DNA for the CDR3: TGCGCCAGCAGCCAAGATACGGGGGCCCCATTCAATGAGCAGTTCTTC.

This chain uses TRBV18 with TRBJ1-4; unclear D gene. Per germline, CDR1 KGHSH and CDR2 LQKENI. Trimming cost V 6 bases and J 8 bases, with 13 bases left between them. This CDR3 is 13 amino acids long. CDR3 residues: CASSSPTREKLFF. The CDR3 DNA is TGTGCCAGCTCGAGCCCTACGAGGGAAAAACTGTTTTTT. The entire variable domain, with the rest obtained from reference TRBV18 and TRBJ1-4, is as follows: NAGVMQNPRHLVRRRGQEARLRCSPMKGHSHVYWYRQLPEEGLKFMVYLQKENIIDESGMPKERFSAEFPKEGPSILRIQQVVRGDSAAYFCASSSPTREKLFFGSGTQLSVL.